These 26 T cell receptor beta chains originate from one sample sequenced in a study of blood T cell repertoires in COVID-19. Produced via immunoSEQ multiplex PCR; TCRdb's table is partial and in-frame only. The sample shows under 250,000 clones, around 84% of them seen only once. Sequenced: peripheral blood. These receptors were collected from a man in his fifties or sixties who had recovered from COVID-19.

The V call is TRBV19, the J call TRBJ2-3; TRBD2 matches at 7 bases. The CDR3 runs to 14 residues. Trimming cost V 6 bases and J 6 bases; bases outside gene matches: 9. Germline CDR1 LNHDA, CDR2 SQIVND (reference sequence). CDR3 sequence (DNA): TGTGCCAGTAGAGCTAGCGGAATATCTGATACGCAGTATTTT. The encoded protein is CASRASGISDTQYF.

CDR3 protein: CASSFDSGRINEQFF. DNA of the CDR3: TGTGCCAGCAGTTTTGATAGCGGGAGGATAAATGAGCAGTTCTTC. The rearrangement joins TRBV28 to TRBJ2-1, with TRBD2 matching 10 bases. Germline CDR1 reads MDHEN; CDR2 reads SYDVKM. V lost 3 bases to trimming and J lost 7 bases; unmatched junction nucleotides: 6. The CDR3 extends over 15 amino acids.

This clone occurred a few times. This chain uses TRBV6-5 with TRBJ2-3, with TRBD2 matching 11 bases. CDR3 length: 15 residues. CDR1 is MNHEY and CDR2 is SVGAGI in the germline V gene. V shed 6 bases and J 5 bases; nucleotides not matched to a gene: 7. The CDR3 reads CASSLLAGVGDTQYF. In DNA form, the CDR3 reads TGTGCCAGCAGCCTACTAGCGGGAGTCGGAGATACGCAGTATTTT.

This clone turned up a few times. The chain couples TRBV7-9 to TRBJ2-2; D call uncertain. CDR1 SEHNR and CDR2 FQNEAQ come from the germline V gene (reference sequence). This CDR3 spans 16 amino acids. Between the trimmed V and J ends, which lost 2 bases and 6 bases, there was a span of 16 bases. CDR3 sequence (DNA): TGTGCCAGCAGCTTAAACCAAGCGTTGACGTCCGGGGAGCTGTTTTTT. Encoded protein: CASSLNQALTSGELFF.

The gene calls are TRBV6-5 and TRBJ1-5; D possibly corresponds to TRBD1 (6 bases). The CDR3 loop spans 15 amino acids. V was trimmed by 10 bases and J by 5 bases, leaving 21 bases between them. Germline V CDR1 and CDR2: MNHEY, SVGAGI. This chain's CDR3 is CATTFPRGADQPQHF. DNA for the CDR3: TGTGCCACTACCTTTCCCAGGGGTGCCGATCAGCCCCAGCATTTT.

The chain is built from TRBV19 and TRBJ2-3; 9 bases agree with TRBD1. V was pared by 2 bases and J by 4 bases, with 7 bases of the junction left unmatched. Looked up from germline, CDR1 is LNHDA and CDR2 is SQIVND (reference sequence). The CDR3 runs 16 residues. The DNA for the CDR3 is TGTGCCAGTAGTATAAACCGGGACAGGGCCCCAGATACGCAGTATTTT. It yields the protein CASSINRDRAPDTQYF.

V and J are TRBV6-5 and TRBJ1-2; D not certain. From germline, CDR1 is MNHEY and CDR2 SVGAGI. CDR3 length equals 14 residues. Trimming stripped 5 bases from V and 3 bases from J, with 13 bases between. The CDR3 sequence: CASSLLSSYYGYTF. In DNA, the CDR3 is TGTGCCAGCAGTCTCCTTTCCAGTTACTATGGCTACACCTTC.

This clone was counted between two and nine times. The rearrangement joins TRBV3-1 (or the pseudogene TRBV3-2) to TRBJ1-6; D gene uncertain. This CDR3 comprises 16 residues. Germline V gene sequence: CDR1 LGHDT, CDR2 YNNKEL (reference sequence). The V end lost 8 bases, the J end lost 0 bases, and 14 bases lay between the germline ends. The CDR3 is CASSTLQSSYNSPLHF. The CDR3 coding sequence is TGTGCCAGCTCGACATTACAGAGCTCCTATAATTCACCCCTCCACTTT.

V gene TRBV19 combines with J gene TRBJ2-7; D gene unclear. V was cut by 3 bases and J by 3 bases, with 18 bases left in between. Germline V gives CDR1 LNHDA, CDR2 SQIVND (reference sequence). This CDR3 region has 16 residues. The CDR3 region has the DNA TGTGCCAGTAGTATGGATTTGCTGGCAGGCCGCTACGAGCAGTACTTC. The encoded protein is CASSMDLLAGRYEQYF.

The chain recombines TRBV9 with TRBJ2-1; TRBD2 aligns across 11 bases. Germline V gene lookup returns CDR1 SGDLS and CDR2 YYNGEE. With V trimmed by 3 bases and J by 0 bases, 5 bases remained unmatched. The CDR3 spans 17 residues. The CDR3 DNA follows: TGTGCCAGCAGCGCGGCTAGCGGGAGGTCCTCCTACAATGAGCAGTTCTTC. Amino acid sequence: CASSAASGRSSYNEQFF.

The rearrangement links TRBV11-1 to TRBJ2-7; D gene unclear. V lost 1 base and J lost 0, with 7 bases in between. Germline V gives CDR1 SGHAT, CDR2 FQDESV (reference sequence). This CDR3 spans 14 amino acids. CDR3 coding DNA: TGTGCCAGCAGCTTAGAACTGCCCTCCTACGAGCAGTACTTC. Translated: CASSLELPSYEQYF.

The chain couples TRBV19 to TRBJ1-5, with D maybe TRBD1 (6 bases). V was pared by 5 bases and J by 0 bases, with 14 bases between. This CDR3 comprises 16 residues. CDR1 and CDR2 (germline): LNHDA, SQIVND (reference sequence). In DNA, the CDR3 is TGTGCCAGTAGTGGTACAGGGAGATATAGCAATCAGCCCCAGCATTTT. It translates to CASSGTGRYSNQPQHF.

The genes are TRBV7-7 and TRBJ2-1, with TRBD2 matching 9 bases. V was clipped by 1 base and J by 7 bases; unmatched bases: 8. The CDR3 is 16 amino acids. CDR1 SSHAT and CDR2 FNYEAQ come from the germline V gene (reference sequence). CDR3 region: CASSLVAGAPRNEQFF. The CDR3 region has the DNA TGTGCCAGCAGCTTAGTAGCGGGAGCCCCTCGGAATGAGCAGTTCTTC.

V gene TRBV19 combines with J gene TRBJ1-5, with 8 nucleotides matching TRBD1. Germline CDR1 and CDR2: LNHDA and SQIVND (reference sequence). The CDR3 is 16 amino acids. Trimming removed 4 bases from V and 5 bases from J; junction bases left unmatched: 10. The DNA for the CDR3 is TGTGCCAGTAGTACCCGGACAGGGATGGGCGATCAGCCCCAGCATTTT. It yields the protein CASSTRTGMGDQPQHF.

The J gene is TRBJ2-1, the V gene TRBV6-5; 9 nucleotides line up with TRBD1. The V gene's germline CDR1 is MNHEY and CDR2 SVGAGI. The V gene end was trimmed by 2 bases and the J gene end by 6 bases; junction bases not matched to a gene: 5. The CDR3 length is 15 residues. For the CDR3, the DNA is TGTGCCAGCAGTTACGAAGGACAGGGGTTCAATGAGCAGTTCTTC. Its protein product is CASSYEGQGFNEQFF.

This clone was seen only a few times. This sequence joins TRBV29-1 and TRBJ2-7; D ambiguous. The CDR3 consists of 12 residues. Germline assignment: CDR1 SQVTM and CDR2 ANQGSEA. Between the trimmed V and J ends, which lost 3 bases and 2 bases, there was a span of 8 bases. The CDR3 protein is CSVEITTYEQYF. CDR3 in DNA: TGCAGCGTTGAGATTACTACCTACGAGCAGTACTTC.

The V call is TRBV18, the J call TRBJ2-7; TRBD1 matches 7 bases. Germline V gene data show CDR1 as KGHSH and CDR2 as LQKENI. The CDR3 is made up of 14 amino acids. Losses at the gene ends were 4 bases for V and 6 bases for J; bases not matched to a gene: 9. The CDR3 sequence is CASSRNTGEGEQYF. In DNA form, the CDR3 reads TGTGCCAGCTCACGAAACACAGGGGAAGGCGAGCAGTACTTC.

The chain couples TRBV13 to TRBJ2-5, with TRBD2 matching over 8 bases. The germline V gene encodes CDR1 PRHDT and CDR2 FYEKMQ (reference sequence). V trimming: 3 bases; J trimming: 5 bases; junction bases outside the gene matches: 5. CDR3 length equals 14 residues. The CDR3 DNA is TGTGCCAGCAGCTTCGGGAGGGCCTGGGAGACCCAGTACTTC. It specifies CASSFGRAWETQYF.

CDR3 protein: CASSQEWQGGRFSYEQYF. The CDR3 region has the DNA TGCGCCAGCAGCCAAGAGTGGCAAGGCGGGAGGTTCTCCTACGAGCAGTACTTC. The chain has TRBV4-1 and TRBJ2-7; TRBD2 matches at 8 bases. J was trimmed by 0 bases and V by 0 bases; bases with no gene match: 10. The germline CDR1 and CDR2 sequences are MGHRA and YSYEKL. The CDR3 extends over 18 amino acids.

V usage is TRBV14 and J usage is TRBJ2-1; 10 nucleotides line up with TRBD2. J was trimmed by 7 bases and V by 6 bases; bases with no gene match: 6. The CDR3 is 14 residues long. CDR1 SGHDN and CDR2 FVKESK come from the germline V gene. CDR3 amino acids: CASSRLAGVNEQFF. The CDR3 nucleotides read TGTGCCAGCAGTCGACTAGCGGGTGTGAATGAGCAGTTCTTC.

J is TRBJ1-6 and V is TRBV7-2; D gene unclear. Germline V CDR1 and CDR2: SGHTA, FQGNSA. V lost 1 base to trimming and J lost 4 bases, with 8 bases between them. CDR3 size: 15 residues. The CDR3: CASSLVSVYNSPLHF. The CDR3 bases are TGTGCCAGCAGCTTAGTTTCGGTATATAATTCACCCCTCCACTTT. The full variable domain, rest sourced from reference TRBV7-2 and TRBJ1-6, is GAGVSQSPSNKVTEKGKDVELRCDPISGHTALYWYRQSLGQGLEFLIYFQGNSAPDKSGLPSDRFSAERTGGSVSTLTIQRTQQEDSAVYLCASSLVSVYNSPLHFGNGTRLTVT.

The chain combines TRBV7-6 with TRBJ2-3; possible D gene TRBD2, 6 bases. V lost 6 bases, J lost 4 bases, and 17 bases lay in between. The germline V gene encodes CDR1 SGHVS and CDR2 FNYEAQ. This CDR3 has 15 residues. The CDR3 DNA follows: TGTGCCAGCAGTCGGGGGATTAAGCCGGCAGATACGCAGTATTTT. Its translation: CASSRGIKPADTQYF.

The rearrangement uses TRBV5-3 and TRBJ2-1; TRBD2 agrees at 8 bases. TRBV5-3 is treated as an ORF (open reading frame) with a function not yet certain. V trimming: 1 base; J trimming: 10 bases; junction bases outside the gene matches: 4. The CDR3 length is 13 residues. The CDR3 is CARSLRLAREQFF. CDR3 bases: TGTGCCAGAAGCTTGCGACTAGCGAGGGAGCAGTTCTTC.

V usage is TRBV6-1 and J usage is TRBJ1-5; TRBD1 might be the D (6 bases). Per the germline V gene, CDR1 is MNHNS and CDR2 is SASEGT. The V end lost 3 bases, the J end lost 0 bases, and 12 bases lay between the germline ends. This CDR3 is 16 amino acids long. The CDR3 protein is CASSDRDRISNQPQHF. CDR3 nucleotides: TGTGCCAGCAGTGACCGCGACAGGATTAGCAATCAGCCCCAGCATTTT.

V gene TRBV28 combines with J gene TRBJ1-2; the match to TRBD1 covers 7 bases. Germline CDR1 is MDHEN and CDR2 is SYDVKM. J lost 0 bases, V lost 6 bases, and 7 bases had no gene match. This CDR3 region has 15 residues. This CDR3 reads CASRDATGSNYGYTF. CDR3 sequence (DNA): TGTGCCAGCAGAGACGCGACAGGGTCTAACTATGGCTACACCTTC.

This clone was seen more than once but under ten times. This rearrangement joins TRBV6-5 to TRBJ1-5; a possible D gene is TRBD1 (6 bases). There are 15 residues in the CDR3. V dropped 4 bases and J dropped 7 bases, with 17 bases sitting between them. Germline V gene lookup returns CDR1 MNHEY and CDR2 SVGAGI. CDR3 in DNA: TGTGCCAGCAGTTCGAGGGGGACGGGAAGACAGCCCCAGCATTTT. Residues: CASSSRGTGRQPQHF.